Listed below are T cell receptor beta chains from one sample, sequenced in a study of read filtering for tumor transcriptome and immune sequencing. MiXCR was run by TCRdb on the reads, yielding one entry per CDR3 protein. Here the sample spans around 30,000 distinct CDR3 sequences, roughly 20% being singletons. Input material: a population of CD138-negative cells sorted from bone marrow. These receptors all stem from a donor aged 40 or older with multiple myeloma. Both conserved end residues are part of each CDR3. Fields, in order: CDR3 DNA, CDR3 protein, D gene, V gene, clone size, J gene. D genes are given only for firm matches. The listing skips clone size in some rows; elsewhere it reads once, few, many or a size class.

TGTGCCAGCAGCGTTAATGGGGCAGGGGCCCGTGTGACCCAGTACTTC | CASSVNGAGARVTQYF | - | TRBV7-9 | many | TRBJ2-5
TGCAGTGCTTACCCCGACAGGGGATGGGACAATGAGCAGTTCTTC | CSAYPDRGWDNEQFF | TRBD1 | TRBV20-1 | many | TRBJ2-1
TGTGCCAGCAGCTTACAAAACCGACGGTCGGATACGCAGTATTTT | CASSLQNRRSDTQYF | - | TRBV7-2 | many | TRBJ2-3
TGTGCCACCAGTGATTTATCGGGCAGCCAAGGGACCCAGTACTTC | CATSDLSGSQGTQYF | - | TRBV24-1 | - | TRBJ2-5
TGTGCCAGCGGGTGGACACTTAACACTGAAGCTTTCTTT | CASGWTLNTEAFF | - | TRBV7-3 | many | TRBJ1-1
TGTGCCAGCAGGGCCCGGAGGGTGGAGCAGTACTTC | CASRARRVEQYF | - | TRBV6-2/TRBV6-3 | many | TRBJ2-7
TGTGCCAGCAGCTTAACGGTCGATCAGCCCCAGCATTTT | CASSLTVDQPQHF | - | TRBV7-6 | many | TRBJ1-5
TGTGCCAGCAGTGGGACAGGGGGAAATACGCAGTATTTT | CASSGTGGNTQYF | TRBD1 | TRBV6-4 | many | TRBJ2-3
TGTGCCATTCCCCGGTGGGACAGAACCTACAATGAGCAGTTCTTC | CAIPRWDRTYNEQFF | TRBD1 | TRBV7-2 | - | TRBJ2-1
TGTGCCAGTGACGCGGGAGGGGCGGGAAATAATGAGCAGTTCTTC | CASDAGGAGNNEQFF | TRBD2 | TRBV19 | - | TRBJ2-1
TGCAGTGCTAGAGATACCGACTGGAACGAGCAGTACTTC | CSARDTDWNEQYF | - | TRBV20-1 | many | TRBJ2-7
TGTGCCACCAGCACCCCGGGGAGGTCCGCAGAGACCCAGTACTTC | CATSTPGRSAETQYF | - | TRBV15 | many | TRBJ2-5
TGTGCCAGCAGCTTAACAGGAGACTACACCATCAAGAGACGCGAGCAGTACTTC | CASSLTGDYTIKRREQYF | - | TRBV7-8 | many | TRBJ2-7
TGTGCCAGCAGTTACTCGCGGGGGGGGAACACTGAAGCTTTCTTT | CASSYSRGGNTEAFF | - | TRBV6-6 | many | TRBJ1-1
TGCAGCGCCGGAATGAGGACAGGGGCGGACGAGCAGTACTTC | CSAGMRTGADEQYF | TRBD1 | TRBV29-1 | once | TRBJ2-7
TGTGCCAGCAGCTTAGCTCGGGGGAGCTCCTACGAGCAGTACTTC | CASSLARGSSYEQYF | - | TRBV7-2 | few | TRBJ2-7
TGCGCCAGCAGCCAAGGGTCGGGCACTGAAGCTTTCTTT | CASSQGSGTEAFF | - | TRBV4-1 | many | TRBJ1-1
TGCAGTATCAACTCGCGGGGGACATCGTCCTACGAGCAGTACTTC | CSINSRGTSSYEQYF | - | TRBV20-1 | few | TRBJ2-7
TGTGCCAGCAGCTTATTCGCAGGGCCGCAGCCCCAGCATTTT | CASSLFAGPQPQHF | - | TRBV7-8 | many | TRBJ1-5
TGCGCCAGCAGCTTGGTTCTCAGCCGGAATGAAAAACTGTTTTTT | CASSLVLSRNEKLFF | - | TRBV5-1 | many | TRBJ1-4
TGTGCCAGCAGCTCCGGCCCGGGGGTCCCCGAGCAGTTCTTC | CASSSGPGVPEQFF | - | TRBV5-4 | few | TRBJ2-1
TGTGCCAGCAGCTTGGGACCGGGGGTCCACGAGCAGTACTTC | CASSLGPGVHEQYF | - | TRBV7-9 | many | TRBJ2-7
TGTGCCAGCTCACTATCACCCCGGAGAGGGAGCGGTATAGATACGCAGTATTTT | CASSLSPRRGSGIDTQYF | - | TRBV18 | many | TRBJ2-3
TGCAGTGCTAGAGATGGGACTAGCGCCTACAATGAGCAGTTCTTC | CSARDGTSAYNEQFF | TRBD2 | TRBV20-1 | many | TRBJ2-1
TGTGCCAGCAGTTTCCCACTAGCGGGGACGATAGAGACCCAGTACTTC | CASSFPLAGTIETQYF | TRBD2 | TRBV12-3/TRBV12-4 | - | TRBJ2-5
TGCAGTGCTAGACAACGGGGCAGGGCGATTTACAATGAGCAGTTCTTC | CSARQRGRAIYNEQFF | - | TRBV20-1 | many | TRBJ2-1
TGTGCCAGTCACAGGGGTTCCTACAATGAGCAGTTCTTC | CASHRGSYNEQFF | TRBD1 | TRBV6-1 | medium-sized | TRBJ2-1
TGTGCCAGCAACTTAGGGACTGAAGCTTTCTTT | CASNLGTEAFF | - | TRBV7-9 | many | TRBJ1-1
TGCGCCAGCAGAGGGACAACGAAATATGAGCAGTTCTTC | CASRGTTKYEQFF | - | TRBV10-2 | many | TRBJ2-1
TGCAGCGTTGAGGCAGGAGGCTCCAGCGAGCAGTACTTC | CSVEAGGSSEQYF | - | TRBV29-1 | many | TRBJ2-7
TGTGCCAGCAGCAATCTAACAGGGTTAGTCACCGACGAGCAGTACTTC | CASSNLTGLVTDEQYF | - | TRBV21-1 | many | TRBJ2-7
TGTGCCAGCACCCCGGGGGCACGGGGTATGAACACTGAAGCTTTCTTT | CASTPGARGMNTEAFF | - | TRBV7-8 | many | TRBJ1-1
TGTGCCAGCACATCAGGGGAGGGGGAGACCCAGTACTTC | CASTSGEGETQYF | - | TRBV2 | many | TRBJ2-5
TGTGCCAGCAGCTTAGTGTTGGACGGGGACGAGCAGCACTTT | CASSLVLDGDEQHF | - | TRBV7-8 | - | TRBJ1-1
TGCAGTGCTAGGACGACAGGGAGGGAGACCCAGTACTTC | CSARTTGRETQYF | - | TRBV20-1 | few | TRBJ2-5
TGCAGTGCTAGAGATCTCCAGGGAGGTGAAAAACTGTTTTTT | CSARDLQGGEKLFF | - | TRBV20-1 | many | TRBJ1-4
TGCAGTGCTAGAGGGCCCACGGGGCAAGAGACCCAGTACTTC | CSARGPTGQETQYF | - | TRBV20-1 | many | TRBJ2-5
TGTGCCAGCGGATCACAAGAGACTAATGAAAAACTGTTTTTT | CASGSQETNEKLFF | - | TRBV7-3 | - | TRBJ1-4
TGCAGCGTTGTTGACGGTTTAGGGGCTTTCTTT | CSVVDGLGAFF | - | TRBV29-1 | few | TRBJ1-1
TGTGCCAGCAGCTTGTCGGGAGTCAAAAACATTCAGTACTTC | CASSLSGVKNIQYF | - | TRBV5-4 | many | TRBJ2-4
TGCAGTGCTAGAGTCATTCCAAGCAAGACTGGATATGGCTACACCTTC | CSARVIPSKTGYGYTF | - | TRBV20-1 | many | TRBJ1-2
TGTGCCAGCAGCTCCAAGAGGACTAGCGGGGGGCATGCCTACGAGCAGTACTTC | CASSSKRTSGGHAYEQYF | TRBD2 | TRBV7-9 | - | TRBJ2-7
TGTGCCAGCAGCTTCGGAGGAAGCACAGATACGCAGTATTTT | CASSFGGSTDTQYF | - | TRBV5-6 | many | TRBJ2-3
TGTGCCAGCAGACAGACAGCCGGGGGGGAGACCCAGTACTTC | CASRQTAGGETQYF | TRBD2 | TRBV7-9 | many | TRBJ2-5
TGTGCCAGCGGTTCAGGATTCGAGACCCAGTACTTC | CASGSGFETQYF | - | TRBV28 | many | TRBJ2-5
TGTGCCAGCAGCTTAGCGTCCAGTAACAATGAGCAGTTCTTC | CASSLASSNNEQFF | - | TRBV11-1 | - | TRBJ2-1